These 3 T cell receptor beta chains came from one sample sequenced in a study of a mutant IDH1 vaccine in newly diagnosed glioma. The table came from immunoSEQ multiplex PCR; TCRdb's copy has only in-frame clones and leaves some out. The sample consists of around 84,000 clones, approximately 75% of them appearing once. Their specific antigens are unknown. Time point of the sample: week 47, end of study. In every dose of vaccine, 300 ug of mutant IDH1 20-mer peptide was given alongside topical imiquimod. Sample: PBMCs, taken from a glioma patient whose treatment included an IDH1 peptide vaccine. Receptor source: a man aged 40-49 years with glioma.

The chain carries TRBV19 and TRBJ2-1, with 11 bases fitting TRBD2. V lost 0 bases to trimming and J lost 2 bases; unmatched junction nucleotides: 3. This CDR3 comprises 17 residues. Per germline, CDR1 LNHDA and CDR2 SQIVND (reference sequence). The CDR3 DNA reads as TGTGCCAGTAGTATAGACCTAGCGGGAGGCCCCTACAATGAGCAGTTCTTC. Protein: CASSIDLAGGPYNEQFF.

CDR3 DNA sequence: TGTGCCTGGAGTGTGGGGGGGCCCGGAAACACCATATATTTT. Its translation is CAWSVGGPGNTIYF. The chain couples TRBV30 to TRBJ1-3, with D perhaps matching TRBD1 (6 bases). CDR1 GTSNPN and CDR2 SVGIG come from the germline V gene (reference sequence). V lost 0 bases and J lost 4, with 10 bases in between. The CDR3 runs 14 residues.

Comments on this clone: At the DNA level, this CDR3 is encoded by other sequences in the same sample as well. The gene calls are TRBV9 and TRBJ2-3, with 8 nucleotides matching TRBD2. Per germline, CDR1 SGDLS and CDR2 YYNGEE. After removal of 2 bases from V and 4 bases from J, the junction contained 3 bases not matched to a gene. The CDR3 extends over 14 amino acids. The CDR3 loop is CASSVSGKADTQYF. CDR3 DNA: TGTGCCAGCAGCGTTAGCGGGAAAGCAGATACGCAGTATTTT.